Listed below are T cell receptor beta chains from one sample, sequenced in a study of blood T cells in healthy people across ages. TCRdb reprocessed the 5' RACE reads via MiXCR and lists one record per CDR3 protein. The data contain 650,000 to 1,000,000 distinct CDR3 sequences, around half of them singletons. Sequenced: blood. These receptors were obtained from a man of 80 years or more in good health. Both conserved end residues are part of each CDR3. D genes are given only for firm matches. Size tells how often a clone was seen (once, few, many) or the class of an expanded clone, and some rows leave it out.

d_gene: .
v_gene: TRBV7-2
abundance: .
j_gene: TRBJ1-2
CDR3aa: CASSPRGTPANYGYTF
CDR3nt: TGTGCCAGCAGCCCACGTGGGACACCTGCTAACTATGGCTACACCTTC

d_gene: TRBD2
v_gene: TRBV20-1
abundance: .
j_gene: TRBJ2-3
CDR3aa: CSAKASGRWDTQYF
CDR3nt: TGCAGTGCTAAGGCTAGCGGGAGGTGGGATACGCAGTATTTT

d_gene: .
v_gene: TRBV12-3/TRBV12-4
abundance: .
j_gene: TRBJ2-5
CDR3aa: CASNVGGKQETQYF
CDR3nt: TGTGCCAGCAATGTAGGGGGAAAACAAGAGACCCAGTACTTC

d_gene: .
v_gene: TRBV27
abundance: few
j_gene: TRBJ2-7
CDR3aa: CASRDSYNEQYF
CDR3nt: TGTGCCAGCCGGGACTCCTACAATGAGCAGTACTTC

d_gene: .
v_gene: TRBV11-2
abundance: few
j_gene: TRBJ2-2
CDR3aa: CASSPSRASGELFF
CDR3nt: TGTGCCAGCAGCCCAAGCCGGGCTTCAGGGGAGCTGTTTTTT

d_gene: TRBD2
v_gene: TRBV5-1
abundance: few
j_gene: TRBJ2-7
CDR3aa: CASSLVTSGSGEQYF
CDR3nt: TGCGCCAGCAGCTTGGTAACTAGCGGGAGCGGCGAGCAGTACTTC

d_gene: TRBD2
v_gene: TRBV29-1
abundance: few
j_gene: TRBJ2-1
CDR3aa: CSVAGLGNEQFF
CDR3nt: TGCAGCGTAGCGGGACTAGGGAATGAGCAGTTCTTC

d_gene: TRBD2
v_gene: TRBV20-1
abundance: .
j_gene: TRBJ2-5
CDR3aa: CSARASFSLAGGPGEQYF
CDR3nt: TGCAGTGCTAGAGCTTCCTTCTCTTTGGCGGGAGGGCCGGGGGAGCAGTACTTC

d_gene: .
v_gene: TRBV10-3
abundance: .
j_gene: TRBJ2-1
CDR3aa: CAISESWPSQNEQFF
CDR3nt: TGTGCCATCAGTGAGTCCTGGCCTTCACAGAATGAGCAGTTCTTC

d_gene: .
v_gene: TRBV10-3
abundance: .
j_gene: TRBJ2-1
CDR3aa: CAISKIPGEQFF
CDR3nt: TGTGCCATCAGTAAGATTCCAGGTGAGCAGTTCTTC

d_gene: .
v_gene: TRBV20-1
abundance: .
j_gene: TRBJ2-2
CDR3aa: CSARAGGSTGELFF
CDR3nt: TGCAGTGCTAGGGCTGGAGGGAGCACCGGGGAGCTGTTTTTT

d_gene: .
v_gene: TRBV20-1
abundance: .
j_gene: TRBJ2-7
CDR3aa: CSVGRSTYEQYF
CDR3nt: TGCAGTGTAGGGCGGAGTACCTACGAGCAGTACTTC

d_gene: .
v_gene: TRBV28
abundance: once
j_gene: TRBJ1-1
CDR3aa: CASRRQANTEAFF
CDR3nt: TGTGCCAGCAGGAGACAGGCGAACACTGAAGCTTTCTTT

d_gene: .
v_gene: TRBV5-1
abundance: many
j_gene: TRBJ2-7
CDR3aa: CASSWGLGSYEQYF
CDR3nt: TGCGCCAGCAGCTGGGGACTTGGGTCCTACGAGCAGTACTTC

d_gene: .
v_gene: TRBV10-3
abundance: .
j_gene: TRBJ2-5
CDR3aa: CAISESRERSGQYF
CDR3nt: TGTGCCATCAGTGAGTCGAGGGAGCGGAGCGGGCAGTACTTC

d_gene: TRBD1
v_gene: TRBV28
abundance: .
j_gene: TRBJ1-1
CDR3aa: CASSFHGQGATEAFF
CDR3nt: TGTGCCAGCAGTTTTCATGGACAGGGGGCCACTGAAGCTTTCTTT

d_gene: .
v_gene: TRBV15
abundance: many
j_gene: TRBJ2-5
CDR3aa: CATSRAAQYEETQYF
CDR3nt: TGTGCCACCAGCAGAGCGGCCCAATACGAAGAGACCCAGTACTTC

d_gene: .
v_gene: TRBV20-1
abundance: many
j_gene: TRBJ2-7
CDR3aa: CSARPGRQPYEQYF
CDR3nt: TGCAGTGCCAGGCCTGGGAGGCAACCCTACGAGCAGTACTTC

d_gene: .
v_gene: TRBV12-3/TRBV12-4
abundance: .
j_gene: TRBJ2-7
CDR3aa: CASSSTVPLHEQYF
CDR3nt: TGTGCCAGCAGTTCGACAGTGCCCCTCCACGAGCAGTACTTC

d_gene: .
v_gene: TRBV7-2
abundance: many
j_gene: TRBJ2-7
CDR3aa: CASRDGNYEQYF
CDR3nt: TGTGCCAGCAGGGACGGAAACTACGAGCAGTACTTC

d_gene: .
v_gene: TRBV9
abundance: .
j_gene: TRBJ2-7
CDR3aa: CASSVGLGPRDNEQYF
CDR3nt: TGTGCCAGCAGCGTAGGTTTGGGGCCGAGGGACAATGAGCAGTACTTC

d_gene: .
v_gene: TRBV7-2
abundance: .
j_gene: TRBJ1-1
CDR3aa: CASSTLLNTEAFF
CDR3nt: TGTGCCAGCAGCACCCTCTTGAACACTGAAGCTTTCTTT

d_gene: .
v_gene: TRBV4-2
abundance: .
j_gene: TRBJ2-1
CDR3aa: CASSPGGRREWFF
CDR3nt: TGTGCCAGCAGCCCAGGGGGGAGGCGGGAGTGGTTCTTC

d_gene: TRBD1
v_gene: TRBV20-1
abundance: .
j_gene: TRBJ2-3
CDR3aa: CSAQRQGSTDTQYF
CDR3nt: TGCAGTGCTCAAAGACAGGGCAGCACAGATACGCAGTATTTT

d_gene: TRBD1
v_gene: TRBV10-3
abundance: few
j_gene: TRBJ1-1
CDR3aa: CAIRGQGAEAFF
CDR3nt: TGTGCCATCAGGGGACAGGGAGCTGAAGCTTTCTTT

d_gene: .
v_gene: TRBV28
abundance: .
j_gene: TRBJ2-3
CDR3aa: CASMIRELGDTQYF
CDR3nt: TGTGCCAGCATGATCAGGGAGCTCGGAGATACGCAGTATTTT

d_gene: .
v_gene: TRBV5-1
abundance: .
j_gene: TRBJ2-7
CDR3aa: CASGLGGQIYEQYF
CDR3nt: TGCGCCAGCGGCTTGGGGGGACAGATCTACGAGCAGTACTTC

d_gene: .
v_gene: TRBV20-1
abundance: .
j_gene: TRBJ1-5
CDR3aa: CSARDRVGNQPQHF
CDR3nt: TGCAGTGCTAGAGACAGGGTGGGCAATCAGCCCCAGCATTTT

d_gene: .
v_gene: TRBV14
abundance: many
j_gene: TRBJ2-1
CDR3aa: CASSPDLLSYNEQFF
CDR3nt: TGTGCCAGCAGCCCGGACCTCCTCTCCTACAATGAGCAGTTCTTC

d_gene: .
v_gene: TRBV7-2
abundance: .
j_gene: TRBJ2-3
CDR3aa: CASSYPTVDTQYF
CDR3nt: TGTGCCAGCAGTTACCCGACAGTTGATACGCAGTATTTT

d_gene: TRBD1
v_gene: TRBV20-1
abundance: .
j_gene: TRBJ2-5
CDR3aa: CSGQGRETQYF
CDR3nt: TGCAGTGGACAGGGGAGGGAGACCCAGTACTTC

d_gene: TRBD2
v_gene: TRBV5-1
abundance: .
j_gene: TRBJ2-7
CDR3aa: CASSLAPRRESYEQYF
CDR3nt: TGCGCCAGCAGCTTGGCCCCCAGGCGGGAGAGTTACGAGCAGTACTTC

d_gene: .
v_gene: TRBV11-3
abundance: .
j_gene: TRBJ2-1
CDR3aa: CASSLSGHTYNEQFF
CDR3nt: TGTGCCAGCAGCTTGAGCGGTCATACCTACAATGAGCAGTTCTTC

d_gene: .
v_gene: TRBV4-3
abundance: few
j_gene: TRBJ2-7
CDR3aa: CASSQDLKGYEQYF
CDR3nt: TGCGCCAGCAGCCAAGATTTAAAGGGCTACGAGCAGTACTTC

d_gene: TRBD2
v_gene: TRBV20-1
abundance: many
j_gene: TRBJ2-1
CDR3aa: CSARDAGGSNEQFF
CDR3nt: TGCAGTGCTAGAGATGCGGGAGGGTCCAATGAGCAGTTCTTC

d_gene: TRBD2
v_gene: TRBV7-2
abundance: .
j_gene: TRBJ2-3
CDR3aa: CASSLTPPGGAGTDTQYF
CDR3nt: TGCGCCAGCAGCTTAACCCCACCTGGTGGAGCGGGAACAGATACGCAGTATTTT

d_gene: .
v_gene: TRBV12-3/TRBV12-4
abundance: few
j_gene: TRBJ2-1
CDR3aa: CASSFGVEQFF
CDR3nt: TGTGCCAGCAGTTTCGGGGTTGAGCAGTTCTTC

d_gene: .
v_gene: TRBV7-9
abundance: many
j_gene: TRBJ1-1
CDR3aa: CASSLYTNTEAFF
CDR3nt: TGTGCCAGCAGCTTATACACGAACACTGAAGCTTTCTTT

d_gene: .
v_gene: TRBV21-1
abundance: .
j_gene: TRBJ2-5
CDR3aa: CASSKKTRSVPIGETQYF
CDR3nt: TGTGCCAGCAGCAAAAAGACACGGTCCGTCCCAATAGGAGAGACCCAGTACTTC

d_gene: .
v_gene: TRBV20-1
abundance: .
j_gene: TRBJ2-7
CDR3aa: CSASTSWASSSYEQYF
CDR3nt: TGCAGTGCTAGCACATCTTGGGCATCAAGCTCCTACGAGCAGTACTTC

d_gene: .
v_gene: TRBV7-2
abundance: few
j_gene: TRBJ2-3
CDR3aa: CASSLRAGRGSTDTQYF
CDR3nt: TGTGCCAGCAGCTTAAGGGCCGGTCGGGGTAGCACAGATACGCAGTATTTT

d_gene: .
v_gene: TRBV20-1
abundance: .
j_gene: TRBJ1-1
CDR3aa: CSAFPRAEAFF
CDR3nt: TGCAGTGCTTTCCCCAGGGCTGAAGCTTTCTTT

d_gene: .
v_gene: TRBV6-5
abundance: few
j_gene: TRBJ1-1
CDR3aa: CASIQERGRNTEAFF
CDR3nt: TGTGCCAGCATACAAGAGCGGGGGAGGAACACTGAAGCTTTCTTT

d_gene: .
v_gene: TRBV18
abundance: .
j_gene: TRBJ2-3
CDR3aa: CASSPNTRTDTQYF
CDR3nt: TGTGCCAGCTCACCGAACACTCGCACAGATACGCAGTATTTT

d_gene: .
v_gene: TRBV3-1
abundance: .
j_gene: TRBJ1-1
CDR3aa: CASSRLQVNTEAFF
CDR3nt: TGTGCCAGCAGCCGCTTACAGGTGAACACTGAAGCTTTCTTT

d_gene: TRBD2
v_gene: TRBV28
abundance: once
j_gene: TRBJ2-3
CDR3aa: CASSPGLAGVRWEDTQYF
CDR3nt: TGTGCCAGCAGTCCGGGACTAGCGGGAGTGAGATGGGAAGATACGCAGTATTTT

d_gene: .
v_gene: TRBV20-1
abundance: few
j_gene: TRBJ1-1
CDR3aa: CSASPPGGTIDTEAFF
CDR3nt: TGCAGTGCTAGCCCTCCCGGGGGGACAATCGACACTGAAGCTTTCTTT

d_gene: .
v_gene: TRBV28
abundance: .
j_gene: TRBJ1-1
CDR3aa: CASSLLLQNTEAFF
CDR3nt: TGTGCCAGCAGTTTATTACTACAGAACACTGAAGCTTTCTTT

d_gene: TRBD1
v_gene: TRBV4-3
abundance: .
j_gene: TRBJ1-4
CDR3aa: CASSPGQAATNEKLFF
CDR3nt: TGCGCCAGCAGCCCTGGACAGGCTGCAACTAATGAAAAACTGTTTTTT

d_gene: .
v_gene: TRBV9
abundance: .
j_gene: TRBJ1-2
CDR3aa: CASSVEGRDYGYTF
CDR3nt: TGTGCCAGCAGCGTAGAAGGCAGGGACTATGGCTACACCTTC

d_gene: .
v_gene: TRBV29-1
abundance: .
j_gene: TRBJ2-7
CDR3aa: CSVEAAGEGDEQYF
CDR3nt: TGCAGCGTTGAAGCGGCGGGCGAAGGCGATGAGCAGTACTTC

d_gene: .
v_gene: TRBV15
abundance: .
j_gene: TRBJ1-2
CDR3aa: CATSRGAPGETNYGYTF
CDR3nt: TGTGCCACCAGCAGAGGAGCCCCAGGGGAGACTAACTATGGCTACACCTTC